What follows are 25 T cell receptor beta chains derived from one specimen sequenced in a study of shared clonotypes between healthy human individuals. Produced via immunoSEQ multiplex PCR; TCRdb's table is partial and in-frame only. The repertoire holds roughly 490,000 clones, with over 60% as singletons. Sequencing was carried out using PBMCs. These receptors came from a woman between 40 and 55 years old in good health. Some clones in this sample may be carry-over from other donors' samples.

The rearrangement uses TRBV28 and TRBJ2-7; D perhaps matches TRBD1 (6 bases). The V gene's germline CDR1 is MDHEN and CDR2 SYDVKM. V was pared by 4 bases and J by 4 bases, with 20 bases between. This CDR3 spans 16 amino acids. CDR3 coding DNA: TGTGCCAGCAGTTCCAGCGGACAGAGAAGGGGATACGAGCAGTACTTC. As protein: CASSSSGQRRGYEQYF.

J is TRBJ2-7 and V is TRBV6-1; D is uncertain. Per germline, CDR1 MNHNS and CDR2 SASEGT. Trimming shortened V by 2 bases and J by 6 bases, and 8 bases separated the two germline ends. The CDR3 consists of 12 residues. The CDR3 DNA is TGTGCCAGCAGTGAACGGCGGAGCGAGCAGTACTTC. Residues: CASSERRSEQYF.

This sequence joins TRBV29-1 and TRBJ2-2; D possibly uses TRBD1 or TRBD2 (5 bases each). Per the germline V gene, CDR1 is SQVTM and CDR2 is ANQGSEA. The CDR3 totals 15 residues. Deletions cut 6 bases from V and 0 bases from J, with 14 bases between. CDR3 loop: CSVGRGVPNTGELFF. Here the CDR3 DNA reads TGCAGCGTCGGAAGAGGGGTACCGAACACCGGGGAGCTGTTTTTT.

In regard to this clone: One end of the junction varies from germline; a read error may be responsible. The chain joins TRBV6-5 to TRBJ1-1, with a tentative D call TRBD1 (5 bases). The CDR3 consists of 16 residues. CDR1 and CDR2 from the germline V gene are MNHEY and SVGAGI. CDR3 nucleotide sequence: TGTGCCAGCAGTTACTCCTCGGGGGAAGTGAAAACTGAAGCTTTCTTT. It translates to CASSYSSGEVKTEAFF.

This clone showed up just a few times. The rearrangement joins TRBV10-2 to TRBJ2-1; D remains unclear. V shed 2 bases and J shed 2 bases, with 4 bases lying between them. CDR3 length: 13 residues. Germline CDR1 is WSHSY and CDR2 is SAAADI. The CDR3 is CASSEGPYNEQFF. CDR3 DNA: TGCGCCAGCAGTGAGGGTCCCTACAATGAGCAGTTCTTC.

The chain links TRBV7-2 to TRBJ2-7, with 7 bases aligning to TRBD2. The CDR3 consists of 14 residues. With V trimmed by 3 bases and J by 7 bases, 9 bases remained unmatched. CDR1 and CDR2 (germline): SGHTA, FQGNSA. The CDR3 DNA reads TGTGCCAGCAGCTTCGTGGGAGGGCCAAGGGAGCAGTACTTC. It yields the protein CASSFVGGPREQYF.

With respect to this clone: At the DNA level, this CDR3 is encoded by other sequences in the same sample as well. V gene TRBV7-2 combines with J gene TRBJ2-1; D uncertain. The CDR3 is made up of 11 amino acids. CDR1 is SGHTA and CDR2 is FQGNSA in the germline V gene. V lost 5 bases and J 4 bases, leaving 3 bases between the germline ends. CDR3 coding DNA: TGTGCCAGCAGCCCTTACAATGAGCAGTTCTTC. This codes for CASSPYNEQFF.

This clone was seen only a few times. J is TRBJ2-1 and V is TRBV14; D may be TRBD1 or TRBD2 (7 bases each). Germline V gene sequence: CDR1 SGHDN, CDR2 FVKESK. Trimming stripped 5 bases from V and 7 bases from J, with 18 bases between. This CDR3 has 15 residues. The CDR3 reads CASSFRGGGLNEQFF. CDR3 coding DNA: TGTGCCAGCAGCTTCAGGGGAGGGGGCCTGAATGAGCAGTTCTTC.

The chain couples TRBV10-3 to TRBJ2-5, with D possibly TRBD2 on 5 matching bases. CDR1 and CDR2 (germline): ENHRY, SYGVKD. The CDR3 totals 14 residues. Trimming removed 0 bases at V and 7 bases at J, with 12 bases between. The CDR3 coding sequence is TGTGCCATCAGTGAGTCGGCTCTTGGAGGGACCCAGTACTTC. Its protein product is CAISESALGGTQYF.

V usage is TRBV5-1 and J usage is TRBJ1-1, with 11 bases matching TRBD1. Germline V gene sequence: CDR1 SGHRS, CDR2 YFSETQ. The length of the CDR3 is 15 residues. The J segment lost 6 bases and the V segment lost 2 bases, leaving 6 bases of the junction unmatched. In DNA, the CDR3 is TGCGCCAGCAGCTTTACCGGGACAGGGGGAGCTGAAGCTTTCTTT. The encoded protein is CASSFTGTGGAEAFF.

This clone has a handful of counts. DNA of the CDR3: TGCAGCCATAGGGTAGGGAGGGACACTGAAGCTTTCTTT. This encodes CSHRVGRDTEAFF. The chain combines TRBV29-1 with TRBJ1-1; D unresolved. The CDR3 has 13 residues. Germline V gives CDR1 SQVTM, CDR2 ANQGSEA. V lost 8 bases to trimming and J lost 3 bases, with 16 bases between them.

This chain joins TRBV5-8 and TRBJ1-2; TRBD1 aligns across 7 bases. Germline V CDR1 and CDR2: SGHTS, YDEGEE. This CDR3 has 18 residues. V lost 4 bases, J lost 4 bases, and 19 bases stayed unmatched. CDR3 amino acids: CASSHATPDRVPGYGYTF. The CDR3 region has the DNA TGTGCCAGCAGCCACGCCACCCCTGACAGGGTTCCTGGCTATGGCTACACCTTC.

This clone was seen once. This likely stems from a read error, as it lies one base from a far larger clone. The chain recombines TRBV29-1 with TRBJ1-3; D call uncertain. The germline CDR1 and CDR2 sequences are SQVTM and ANQGSEA. The CDR3 runs to 13 residues. CDR3 bases: TGCGGCGGTGGTAGGGCAGACGGAAACACCATATATTTT. Translated: CGGGRADGNTIYF.

V is TRBV18 and J is TRBJ2-3, with D possibly matching TRBD1 (5 bases). The CDR3 covers 13 residues. Germline V gene data show CDR1 as KGHSH and CDR2 as LQKENI. Trimming pared 0 bases from V and 6 bases from J, leaving 7 bases between. CDR3 amino acids: CASSPPGRDTQYF. The CDR3 region has the DNA TGTGCCAGCTCACCACCGGGGCGGGATACGCAGTATTTT.

This clone appeared a single time. The genes are TRBV9 and TRBJ2-3; D not certain. This CDR3 contains 14 residues. With 0 bases removed from V and 2 bases from J, the gap between germline ends came to 7 bases. Germline loops: CDR1 SGDLS, CDR2 YYNGEE. CDR3 sequence reads: CASSVGKVTDTQYF. CDR3 nucleotides: TGTGCCAGCAGCGTAGGAAAAGTCACAGATACGCAGTATTTT.

This chain joins TRBV30 and TRBJ1-1; weak D call: TRBD1 (6 bases). The V end was cut by 2 bases, the J end by 11 bases, with 18 bases between. CDR3 length: 13 residues. Germline V gene sequence: CDR1 GTSNPN, CDR2 SVGIG (reference sequence). The DNA for the CDR3 is TGTGCCTGGAGTCGGGGGCAAGCGGGACGGGCTTTCTTT. Translation: CAWSRGQAGRAFF.

The chain joins TRBV28 to TRBJ1-4, with 8 bases fitting TRBD1. With V trimmed by 6 bases and J by 0 bases, 6 bases remained unmatched. This CDR3 contains 16 residues. In germline, CDR1 is MDHEN, CDR2 SYDVKM. In DNA, the CDR3 is TGTGCCAGCAGGCCGACAGGGGAGACAACTAATGAAAAACTGTTTTTT. Translating gives CASRPTGETTNEKLFF.

This chain connects TRBV4-1 to TRBJ2-1; D ambiguous. The CDR3 loop spans 15 amino acids. Trimming cost V 0 bases and J 2 bases, with 8 bases left between them. Germline V CDR1 and CDR2: MGHRA, YSYEKL. The CDR3 DNA reads as TGCGCCAGCAGCCAAGACTTTAATACCTACAATGAGCAGTTCTTC. Amino acids: CASSQDFNTYNEQFF.

This sequence joins TRBV7-3 and TRBJ2-5, with a possible D match to TRBD2 (6 bases). Judging by the DNA end, TRBJ2-7 fits better; the J call may be wrong. The germline V gene encodes CDR1 SGHTA and CDR2 FQGTGA. This CDR3 has 13 amino acids. CDR3 DNA: TGTGCCAGCAGCAGATCTAGCGAAACCGAGCAGTACTTC. As protein: CASSRSSETEQYF.

On this clone: In the same sample, other DNA sequences code for this CDR3. This chain joins TRBV30 and TRBJ1-5; TRBD1 might be the D (5 bases). The V gene's germline CDR1 is GTSNPN and CDR2 SVGIG (reference sequence). There are 14 residues in the CDR3. The V end lost 0 bases, the J end lost 4 bases, and 10 bases lay between the germline ends. In DNA, the CDR3 is TGTGCCTGGAGTGTCACGGGGGGTAATCAGCCCCAGCATTTT. The encoded protein is CAWSVTGGNQPQHF.

J is TRBJ1-1 and V is TRBV11-3, with D possibly TRBD1 on 6 matching bases. The CDR3 spans 15 residues. The ends were cut back, 0 bases at V and 10 bases at J, with 18 bases in the middle. The germline V gene has CDR1 SGHNT and CDR2 YENEEA. The CDR3 DNA is TGTGCCAGCAGCTTAGAAAACAGGGAAGAGAGTGGAGCTTTCTTT. It yields the protein CASSLENREESGAFF.

The chain is built from TRBV30 and TRBJ1-1; D remains unclear. V was cut by 3 bases and J by 8 bases, with 22 bases left in between. CDR1 GTSNPN and CDR2 SVGIG come from the germline V gene (reference sequence). This CDR3 contains 15 residues. In DNA, the CDR3 is TGTGCCTGGAGCCCCCCCGGCACGGTAGAATTAGAAGCTTTCTTT. It translates to CAWSPPGTVELEAFF.

On this clone itself: Within the sample, other DNA sequences also encode this same CDR3. This chain links TRBV7-9 with TRBJ2-7; a weak D match, TRBD2 (5 bases). V lost 1 base to trimming and J lost 1 base, with 8 bases between them. Germline CDR1 and CDR2: SEHNR and FQNEAQ (reference sequence). The CDR3 spans 14 residues. CDR3 DNA sequence: TGTGCCAGCAGCTTAGGTCCGGGGTCCTACGAGCAGTACTTC. Protein sequence: CASSLGPGSYEQYF.

This chain uses TRBV27 with TRBJ2-7; D may be TRBD2 (7 bases). The V gene lost 5 bases and the J gene lost 2 bases, with 13 bases spanning the gap. The CDR3 contains 14 residues. Germline V gene data show CDR1 as MNHEY and CDR2 as SMNVEV (reference sequence). The CDR3 reads CASSRRGGPYEQYF. The DNA for the CDR3 is TGTGCCAGCAGTCGGCGCGGGGGCCCCTACGAGCAGTACTTC.

CDR3 in amino acids: CASSSAGGPVEQFF. DNA of the CDR3: TGTGCCAGCAGCTCCGCGGGAGGGCCTGTGGAGCAGTTCTTC. This chain uses TRBV7-6 with TRBJ2-1; TRBD2 matches at 9 bases. J was trimmed by 10 bases and V by 4 bases; bases with no gene match: 8. CDR3 length: 14 residues. From germline, CDR1 is SGHVS and CDR2 FNYEAQ.